This T cell receptor (beta chain) stems from a study of blood T cell repertoires in COVID-19. As for the study in general: Spain, Italy and the United States supplied samples that represented acute and convalescent COVID-19. Sources were T cells, B-cell-depleted T cells, or PBMCs; the material itself was cDNA or gDNA.

Source study methods: Reference gene primer amplification in the assay estimated nucleated cell counts. Sequencing used immunoSEQ multiplex PCR; TCRdb keeps in-frame clones, though not all of them. The DNA gave D and trimming, while V, J and clone size come from that table. The sample contains under 350,000 clones, 80% to 95% of which appear only once. Trimming pared 7 bases from V and 6 bases from J, leaving 18 bases between. CDR1 and CDR2 (germline): LNHDA, SQIVND (reference sequence). The CDR3 contains 14 residues. The origin of this receptor is a woman in her 30s with COVID-19, enrolled during active disease. The gene calls are TRBV19 and TRBJ1-1; TRBD1 might be the D (5 bases). Input material: peripheral blood. CDR3 sequence reads: CASTFGGVDPEAFF. In DNA form, the CDR3 reads TGTGCCAGTACCTTCGGGGGGGTTGATCCTGAAGCTTTCTTT. Looking up the rest from reference TRBV19 and TRBJ1-1 gives the full variable domain: DGGITQSPKYLFRKEGQNVTLSCEQNLNHDAMYWYRQDPGQGLRLIYYSQIVNDFQKGDIAEGYSVSREKKESFPLTVTSAQKNPTAFYLCASTFGGVDPEAFFGQGTRLTVV.